This T cell receptor beta chain was obtained from a study of cytomegalovirus exposure and HLA in healthy donors. General study results and limits: Researchers reported in a later analysis that common viral pathogens appeared linked to several top clusters.

PCR amplification relied on 60 Vbeta primers (plus 13 Jbeta primers). The protocol was immunoSEQ multiplex PCR, while the TCRdb copy is restricted to in-frame clones and leaves out a portion. Among some 130,000 clones listed, approximately 89% were seen once. This CDR3 contains 14 residues. Worth noting for this clone: The antigen remains unidentified.

Healthy people donating bone marrow made up the donors. This chain links TRBV21-1 with TRBJ1-2. TRBV21-1 is a pseudogene segment. This TCR derives from a woman aged 25 to 45 in good health and CMV-seropositive. The sample comprised PBMCs. For the CDR3, the DNA is TGTGCCAGCAGCAAAGGGGGAGGAGGCGAAGGCTACACCTTC. It translates to CASSKGGGGEGYTF.